Below, 26 T cell receptor beta chains from the same sample are listed, as sequenced in a study of Tregs in tolerant kidney transplant recipients (dated 2019 in TCRdb). To prepare the library, the immunoSEQ multiplex PCR assay was applied. TCRdb retrieved this table from immuneACCESS and kept in-frame rearrangements only. Not all clones are present; in checked studies, unresolved V genes account for under half, and no reason is known for the remainder. For this sample the table gives 2,800 or so clones, of which around 40% were detected only once. The ten largest clones represent roughly 7% of the sample. The antigens of these receptors remain unknown. The source material was Tregs from blood cultured with allogeneic cells. The source is a human donor in good health.

V is TRBV2 and J is TRBJ1-3; D might be TRBD1 (5 bases). Trimming cost V 5 bases and J 0 bases, with 11 bases left between them. The CDR3 is made up of 15 amino acids. The V gene's germline CDR1 is SNHLY and CDR2 FYNNEI. The CDR3 nucleotides are TGTGCCAGCAGTACCGGGACGCTCTCTGGAAACACCATATATTTT. This translates into CASSTGTLSGNTIYF.

V usage is TRBV29-1 and J usage is TRBJ2-1; TRBD2 is a possible D gene (6 bases). CDR1 and CDR2 (germline): SQVTM, ANQGSEA. The V end lost 4 bases, the J end lost 2 bases, and 12 bases lay between the germline ends. CDR3 length: 14 residues. The CDR3 protein is CSVARGGPYNEQFF. CDR3 in DNA: TGCAGCGTTGCCCGAGGAGGGCCCTACAATGAGCAGTTCTTC.

This chain links TRBV11-2 with TRBJ2-3; 9 bases map to TRBD2. Trimming took 1 base from V and 0 from J; bases not matched to a gene: 5. The CDR3 loop spans 17 amino acids. The germline gives CDR1 SGHAT, CDR2 FQNNGV. CDR3 in DNA: TGTGCCAGCAGCTTAGGTAGGACTAGCGCGAGCACAGATACGCAGTATTTT. This gives the protein CASSLGRTSASTDTQYF.

A note on this clone: An end of the junction differs from the germline gene, which may be a read error. The sample contains more than one DNA sequence encoding this CDR3. CDR3: CASSGLQEQFF. CDR3 sequence (DNA): TGTGCCAGTAGTGGTCTACAGGAGCAGTTCTTC. The chain combines TRBV25-1 with TRBJ2-1; D is unclear. This CDR3 comprises 11 residues. CDR1 is MGHDK, CDR2 SYGVNS, per germline.

V is TRBV6-6 and J is TRBJ2-2, with 8 positions matching TRBD1. Germline trimming cut 2 bases from V and 6 bases from J; bases unmatched to any gene: 5. CDR1 and CDR2 (germline): MNHNY, SVGAGI (reference sequence). CDR3 length: 15 amino acids. Here the CDR3 DNA reads TGTGCCAGCAGTTACACCGGGACAGGCCCCGGGGAGCTGTTTTTT. This gives the protein CASSYTGTGPGELFF.

The chain links TRBV18 to TRBJ2-1; D unresolved. In germline, CDR1 is KGHSH, CDR2 LQKENI. This CDR3 contains 15 residues. The germline V and J ends were trimmed by 4 bases and 6 bases, with 16 bases remaining between them. CDR3 DNA: TGTGCCAGCTCACTTCTAGAGCTACATCCCAATGAGCAGTTCTTC. This sequence encodes CASSLLELHPNEQFF.

The V gene is TRBV7-9, the J gene TRBJ2-3; D unresolved. Germline V gene sequence: CDR1 SEHNR, CDR2 FQNEAQ (reference sequence). The length of the CDR3 is 14 residues. V was shortened by 5 bases and J by 5 bases, with 14 bases between the two germline ends. The CDR3 reads CASSPGTPGDTQYF. The DNA for the CDR3 is TGTGCCAGCAGCCCAGGAACACCTGGAGATACGCAGTATTTT.

The chain combines TRBV18 with TRBJ1-5; TRBD1 might be the D (5 bases). Per the germline V gene, CDR1 is KGHSH and CDR2 is LQKENI. The CDR3 sequence is 16 residues long. V lost 2 bases and J 4 bases, leaving 15 bases between the germline ends. CDR3 amino acids: CASSPRAGFGNQPQHF. CDR3 coding DNA: TGTGCCAGCTCACCAAGGGCAGGGTTTGGGAATCAGCCCCAGCATTTT.

J is TRBJ2-7 and V is TRBV9; D perhaps matches TRBD1 (5 bases). With 0 bases removed from V and 3 bases from J, the gap between germline ends came to 13 bases. This CDR3 is 15 amino acids long. CDR1 is SGDLS, CDR2 YYNGEE, per germline. Here the CDR3 reads CASSVGQGGYYEQYF. The CDR3, as DNA: TGTGCCAGCAGCGTAGGGCAGGGTGGTTACTACGAGCAGTACTTC.

The gene calls are TRBV10-3 and TRBJ1-2, with TRBD1 as a possible D gene (6 bases). The CDR3 consists of 13 residues. Deletions cut 0 bases from V and 8 bases from J, with 10 bases between. Per the germline V gene, CDR1 is ENHRY and CDR2 is SYGVKD. The CDR3 is CAISESFGGGYTF. The CDR3 coding sequence is TGTGCCATCAGTGAGTCGTTCGGGGGCGGCTACACCTTC.

This clone occurred once. The chain combines TRBV5-4 with TRBJ1-2, with 8 bases identical to TRBD1. There are 15 residues in the CDR3. Germline loops: CDR1 SGHNT, CDR2 YYREEE (reference sequence). J lost 4 bases, V lost 4 bases, and 9 bases had no gene match. The CDR3 DNA reads as TGTGCCAGCAGCACCCCGACAGGGGCTATCTATGGCTACACCTTC. The encoded protein is CASSTPTGAIYGYTF.

V usage is TRBV15 and J usage is TRBJ2-7; D remains ambiguous. Germline lookup yields CDR1 LNHNV and CDR2 YYDKDF (reference sequence). The CDR3 is 15 amino acids. V was trimmed by 4 bases and J by 3 bases, leaving 16 bases between them. This chain's CDR3 is CATSILDKVDYEQYF. The CDR3, as DNA: TGTGCCACCAGCATCTTAGACAAGGTGGACTACGAGCAGTACTTC. Filled out from reference TRBV15 and TRBJ2-7, the complete variable domain reads DAMVIQNPRYQVTQFGKPVTLSCSQTLNHNVMYWYQQKSSQAPKLLFHYYDKDFNNEADTPDNFQSRRPNTSFCFLDIRSPGLGDTAMYLCATSILDKVDYEQYFGPGTRLTVT.

There are a few counts of this clone. J is TRBJ2-2 and V is TRBV15; unclear D gene. V gave up 0 bases and J gave up 7 bases, with 9 bases separating them. The CDR3 totals 14 residues. CDR1 is LNHNV and CDR2 is YYDKDF in the germline V gene (reference sequence). The CDR3 bases are TGTGCCACCAGCAGAGATAGGGCAGGCGGGGAGCTGTTTTTT. This sequence encodes CATSRDRAGGELFF.

The CDR3 sequence: CASSTPGVVVPSTDTQYF. The CDR3 nucleotides are TGTGCCAGTAGCACCCCCGGGGTCGTAGTCCCTAGCACAGATACGCAGTATTTT. The J gene is TRBJ2-3, the V gene TRBV19; D perhaps matches TRBD2 (5 bases). Per germline, CDR1 LNHDA and CDR2 SQIVND (reference sequence). The CDR3 is 18 amino acids. Trimming took 6 bases from V and 0 from J, leaving 22 bases between them.

This chain joins TRBV7-9 and TRBJ1-1; D is possibly TRBD1 (6 bases). Germline V CDR1 and CDR2: SEHNR, FQNEAQ (reference sequence). With 4 bases removed from V and 5 bases from J, the gap between germline ends came to 11 bases. The CDR3 extends over 13 amino acids. The CDR3 bases are TGTGCCAGCAGCTGGGACATCAGGACTGAAGCTTTCTTT. This translates into CASSWDIRTEAFF.

This clone has only one observation. The gene calls are TRBV18 and TRBJ1-4; no reliable D call. The CDR3 extends over 16 amino acids. Between the trimmed V and J ends, which lost 2 bases and 0 bases, there was a span of 10 bases. The V gene's germline CDR1 is KGHSH and CDR2 LQKENI. For the CDR3, the DNA is TGTGCCAGCTCACCAGGCGTTGGTGCAACTAATGAAAAACTGTTTTTT. It yields the protein CASSPGVGATNEKLFF.

This clone ranks as large (0.1 to 1%). The genes are TRBV19 and TRBJ1-6, with 7 bases identical to TRBD1. The ends lost 7 bases at V and 8 bases at J; junction bases unmatched: 8. Germline V gene data show CDR1 as LNHDA and CDR2 as SQIVND (reference sequence). The CDR3 loop spans 14 amino acids. CDR3: CASTAGQVYSPLHF. CDR3 DNA: TGTGCCAGTACCGCCGGACAGGTGTATTCACCCCTCCACTTT.

This clone was seen more than once but under ten times. An end of the junction differs from the germline gene, which may be a read error. The chain combines TRBV5-3 with TRBJ1-1, with D hard to call. TRBV5-3 is sorted into the ORF group, with uncertain function. This CDR3 contains 12 residues. DNA of the CDR3: TGTGCCAGCAGCTTGATAGATACCCGGGCTTTCTTT. It encodes CASSLIDTRAFF.

The rearrangement joins TRBV2 to TRBJ1-2; a possible D gene is TRBD1 (6 bases). CDR1 is SNHLY, CDR2 FYNNEI, per germline. This CDR3 is 14 amino acids long. Deletions cut 1 base from V and 8 bases from J, with 14 bases between. CDR3 sequence reads: CASSEVAGVWGYTF. CDR3 bases: TGTGCCAGCAGTGAAGTGGCAGGGGTTTGGGGCTACACCTTC.

This chain joins TRBV6-5 and TRBJ1-5; D not certain. This CDR3 region has 15 residues. Trimming took 0 bases from V and 0 from J, leaving 6 bases between them. Germline CDR1 and CDR2: MNHEY and SVGAGI. CDR3 nucleotide sequence: TGTGCCAGCAGTTACTCCTCTAATAGCAATCAGCCCCAGCATTTT. Protein: CASSYSSNSNQPQHF.

This clone is labeled as medium-sized. The V and J genes are TRBV7-9 and TRBJ1-4; 8 bases align to TRBD1. This CDR3 contains 16 residues. The germline CDR1 and CDR2 sequences are SEHNR and FQNEAQ (reference sequence). J gave up 4 bases and V 4 bases, and 8 bases lay outside the gene matches. Here the CDR3 DNA reads TGTGCCAGCAGCTGGGGAGACAGGGGCCTTAATGAAAAACTGTTTTTT. This sequence encodes CASSWGDRGLNEKLFF.

The chain joins TRBV19 to TRBJ2-1; 10 bases align to TRBD2. This CDR3 has 15 residues. V lost 3 bases to trimming and J lost 7 bases; unmatched junction nucleotides: 6. Germline lookup yields CDR1 LNHDA and CDR2 SQIVND (reference sequence). CDR3 protein: CASSMSGGAWNEQFF. Written as DNA, the CDR3 is TGTGCCAGTAGTATGAGCGGGGGGGCCTGGAATGAGCAGTTCTTC.

The V call is TRBV6-6, the J call TRBJ2-2, with D perhaps given as TRBD1 or TRBD2 (5 bases each). The CDR3 totals 14 residues. V was cut by 1 base and J by 5 bases, with 8 bases left in between. Germline lookup yields CDR1 MNHNY and CDR2 SVGAGI (reference sequence). The CDR3 reads CASSYLRGTGELFF. For the CDR3, the DNA is TGTGCCAGCAGTTACTTGAGGGGAACCGGGGAGCTGTTTTTT.

V gene TRBV6-6 combines with J gene TRBJ1-4, with TRBD1 matching over 9 bases. Germline assignment: CDR1 MNHNY and CDR2 SVGAGI (reference sequence). V was clipped by 6 bases and J by 7 bases; unmatched bases: 12. This CDR3 comprises 16 residues. CDR3 nucleotides: TGTGCCAGCAGCGGACCCTCCGGGACAGGGCCTGAAAAACTGTTTTTT. This codes for CASSGPSGTGPEKLFF.

This clone has more than one count but fewer than ten. The J gene is TRBJ1-1, the V gene TRBV6-5; perhaps TRBD1 as D (5 bases). Germline CDR1 and CDR2: MNHEY and SVGAGI. The ends were cut back, 7 bases at V and 4 bases at J, with 19 bases in the middle. This CDR3 contains 15 residues. This CDR3 reads CASTNRLRGPTEAFF. CDR3 DNA: TGTGCCAGCACTAACAGGCTTCGAGGGCCCACTGAAGCTTTCTTT.

The gene calls are TRBV18 and TRBJ1-2; no clear D. Germline CDR1 KGHSH, CDR2 LQKENI. The CDR3 has 15 residues. The V end lost 1 base, the J end lost 0 bases, and 9 bases lay between the germline ends. Written as DNA, the CDR3 is TGTGCCAGCTCACCACGCCCGACCTCTAACTATGGCTACACCTTC. Amino acids: CASSPRPTSNYGYTF. The full variable domain, rest sourced from reference TRBV18 and TRBJ1-2, is NAGVMQNPRHLVRRRGQEARLRCSPMKGHSHVYWYRQLPEEGLKFMVYLQKENIIDESGMPKERFSAEFPKEGPSILRIQQVVRGDSAAYFCASSPRPTSNYGYTFGSGTRLTVV.